This is a list of T cell receptor beta chains from one sample in a study of cytomegalovirus exposure and HLA in healthy donors. Clones were read by immunoSEQ multiplex PCR, and TCRdb kept only the in-frame ones, dropping some. The sample consists of more than 130,000 clones, about 90% of them appearing once. What was sequenced was PBMCs. These receptors all stem from a woman aged 18-29 years in good health and CMV-seropositive. CDR3s include the opening cysteine and the closing phenylalanine or tryptophan. The D gene is left open where the match is weak. Expanded clones are given a class, and other clones once, few, many or no size at all.

j_gene: TRBJ2-1
abundance: NA
v_gene: TRBV29-1
d_gene: TRBD2
CDR3nt: TGCAGCGTTGAAGAGGGGCTAGCGGACTCCTACAATGAGCAGTTCTTC
CDR3aa: CSVEEGLADSYNEQFF

j_gene: TRBJ2-1
abundance: NA
v_gene: TRBV2
d_gene: NA
CDR3nt: TGTGCCAGCAGTGAAATGGGGGGGGGCCGTAGTGAGCAGTTCTTC
CDR3aa: CASSEMGGGRSEQFF

j_gene: TRBJ2-1
abundance: NA
v_gene: TRBV10-2
d_gene: NA
CDR3nt: TGCGCCAGCAGTGTAGAACTAGCCTACAATGAGCAGTTCTTC
CDR3aa: CASSVELAYNEQFF

j_gene: TRBJ1-6
abundance: NA
v_gene: TRBV7-2
d_gene: NA
CDR3nt: TGTGCCAGCACCACGGGACAAACCTCCTATAATTCACCCCTCCACTTT
CDR3aa: CASTTGQTSYNSPLHF

j_gene: TRBJ2-1
abundance: NA
v_gene: TRBV6-1
d_gene: TRBD1
CDR3nt: TGTGCCAGCAGTGAACTAACAGGGGCAAATGAGCAGTTCTTC
CDR3aa: CASSELTGANEQFF

j_gene: TRBJ1-5
abundance: NA
v_gene: TRBV6-1
d_gene: NA
CDR3nt: TGTGCCAGCAGTGAACTCCAGGGCAGCGGGAATCAGCCCCAGCATTTT
CDR3aa: CASSELQGSGNQPQHF

j_gene: TRBJ1-1
abundance: NA
v_gene: TRBV5-4
d_gene: NA
CDR3nt: TGTGCCAGCAGCTTGGTACGGGGTGCGAACACTGAAGCTTTCTTT
CDR3aa: CASSLVRGANTEAFF

j_gene: TRBJ1-2
abundance: NA
v_gene: TRBV19
d_gene: NA
CDR3nt: TGTGCCAGTAGCACGCCGGGGGGACATCGCCTCTACACCTTC
CDR3aa: CASSTPGGHRLYTF

j_gene: TRBJ2-5
abundance: NA
v_gene: TRBV10-3
d_gene: TRBD2
CDR3nt: TGTGCCATCAGCGGGACTAGCGGACAAGAGACCCAGTACTTC
CDR3aa: CAISGTSGQETQYF

j_gene: TRBJ2-3
abundance: NA
v_gene: TRBV2
d_gene: TRBD2
CDR3nt: TGTGCCAGCAGTCCGGCGACTAGCGGGGGGGCGGCAGATACGCAGTATTTT
CDR3aa: CASSPATSGGAADTQYF

j_gene: TRBJ1-2
abundance: NA
v_gene: TRBV7-9
d_gene: TRBD1
CDR3nt: TGTGCCAGCAGCCCGCGAGACAGGGCAAGTCGCGGCTACACCTTC
CDR3aa: CASSPRDRASRGYTF

j_gene: TRBJ2-7
abundance: NA
v_gene: TRBV18
d_gene: NA
CDR3nt: TGTGCCAGCTCCCAGGGCAATGCCGTCGACGAGCAGTACTTC
CDR3aa: CASSQGNAVDEQYF

j_gene: TRBJ2-5
abundance: few
v_gene: TRBV28
d_gene: NA
CDR3nt: TGTGCCAGCAGTTATATGGGAGCTAGGACAGAGACCCAGTACTTC
CDR3aa: CASSYMGARTETQYF